These 25 T cell receptor beta chains share one sample of origin, sequenced in a study of human T cells and chemical hapten exposure. TCRdb independently ran MiXCR on the RACE reads; one entry per CDR3 protein. The sample includes about 160,000 distinct CDR3 sequences, about a quarter of them seen just once. As for time point: patch test 3, about 24 weeks after DPC sensitization. The treatment was: therapeutic diphenylcyclopropenone sensitization with weekly scalp DPC. The sequenced sample was whole blood, obtained in connection with sensitization to the hapten diphenylcyclopropenone (DPC). The receptors shown here come from a woman in her late teens or twenties with alopecia areata. Some clones in this sample may be carry-over from other donors' samples.

In this sample, this clonotype turned up once. The chain combines TRBV4-3 with TRBJ2-2, with 8 bases lining up with TRBD2. CDR3 size: 17 residues. Germline loops: CDR1 LGHNA, CDR2 YSLEER. V shed 2 bases, J shed 4 bases, and the junction held 9 bases outside the gene matches. The CDR3, as DNA: TGCGCCAGCAGCCAACTTCAGGTAGCGGGGTCCACCGGGGAGCTGTTTTTT. It codes for CASSQLQVAGSTGELFF.

V gene TRBV4-2 combines with J gene TRBJ2-7; no firm D call. The V gene's germline CDR1 is LGHNA and CDR2 YNFKEQ. The CDR3 covers 12 residues. V was pared by 5 bases and J by 3 bases, with 8 bases between. Written as DNA, the CDR3 is TGTGCCAGCAGCAAAGCCGGCTACGAGCAGTACTTC. The encoded protein is CASSKAGYEQYF.

This sequence joins TRBV5-1 and TRBJ2-7, with 9 bases that match TRBD1. Germline V gene sequence: CDR1 SGHRS, CDR2 YFSETQ. The CDR3 is 14 amino acids. V lost 5 bases, J lost 2 bases, and 5 bases stayed unmatched. CDR3 DNA sequence: TGCGCCAGCAGGACCCGGGACAGGGCCTACGAGCAGTACTTC. Its protein is CASRTRDRAYEQYF.

The rearrangement links TRBV3-1 to TRBJ2-7, with D uncertain. Trimming took 0 bases from V and 6 from J, leaving 6 bases between them. The CDR3 runs 12 residues. The germline V gene has CDR1 LGHDT and CDR2 YNNKEL (reference sequence). The CDR3 reads CASSQDLGEQYF. The CDR3 DNA is TGTGCCAGCAGCCAAGATCTCGGCGAGCAGTACTTC.

This chain uses TRBV5-6 with TRBJ1-1; no clear D gene. This CDR3 has 13 amino acids. V shed 1 base and J shed 8 bases, with 12 bases lying between them. Per the germline V gene, CDR1 is SGHDT and CDR2 is YYEEEE. In nucleotides, the CDR3 is TGTGCCAGCAGCTTGTATCGTGGCAGCGAAGCTTTCTTT. Protein sequence: CASSLYRGSEAFF.

This clonotype was seen a few times. The CDR3 reads CASDVSGRWNTQYF. The CDR3 DNA reads TGTGCCAGCGACGTGTCGGGAAGATGGAATACGCAGTATTTT. This rearrangement joins TRBV12-3 or TRBV12-4 to TRBJ2-3; the D gene is possibly TRBD2 (5 bases). This CDR3 region has 14 residues. V gave up 8 bases and J gave up 7 bases, with 19 bases separating them.

This clonotype was observed a few times. The CDR3 DNA reads as TGTGCCAGCACCCCCGGGACGCAAGTCTACGAGCAGTACTTC. This codes for CASTPGTQVYEQYF. This rearrangement joins TRBV7-9 to TRBJ2-7, with D perhaps TRBD1 or TRBD2 (5 bases each). Germline CDR1 is SEHNR and CDR2 is FQNEAQ (reference sequence). The V end lost 7 bases, the J end lost 3 bases, and 16 bases lay between the germline ends. This CDR3 is 14 amino acids long.

This clonotype was found a few times. The chain combines TRBV7-2 with TRBJ2-7; D gene uncertain. CDR3 length equals 14 residues. Trimming pared 3 bases from V and 0 bases from J, leaving 9 bases between. Germline V gene lookup returns CDR1 SGHTA and CDR2 FQGNSA. The CDR3 region is CASSLTLLSYEQYF. As DNA, the CDR3 is TGTGCCAGCAGCTTGACTCTTCTCTCCTACGAGCAGTACTTC.

This clonotype was detected a few times. The gene calls are TRBV29-1 and TRBJ2-1; 11 positions agree with TRBD2. The CDR3 is 14 residues long. With V trimmed by 6 bases and J by 2 bases, 3 bases remained unmatched. The germline V gene encodes CDR1 SQVTM and CDR2 ANQGSEA. CDR3 loop: CSVASGGTYNEQFF. The CDR3, as DNA: TGCAGCGTCGCTAGCGGGGGGACCTACAATGAGCAGTTCTTC.

CDR3 sequence reads: CASSQDPRGTDTQYF. As DNA, the CDR3 is TGTGCCAGCAGCCAAGACCCTCGGGGCACAGATACGCAGTATTTT. The rearrangement uses TRBV4-2 and TRBJ2-3; D call uncertain. Germline CDR1 is LGHNA and CDR2 is YNFKEQ. The V end lost 0 bases, the J end lost 1 base, and 8 bases lay between the germline ends. The CDR3 contains 15 residues.

This clonotype was counted at least ten times. The chain combines TRBV6-4 with TRBJ2-2; no clear D gene. This CDR3 comprises 13 residues. Trimming removed 2 bases from V and 0 bases from J, with 1 base in between. The germline CDR1 and CDR2 sequences are MRHNA and SNTAGT. The CDR3 sequence: CASSDTNTGELFF. CDR3 in DNA: TGTGCCAGCAGTGACACGAACACCGGGGAGCTGTTTTTT.

This clonotype was detected only a few times. The CDR3, as DNA: TGCGCCAGCAGACCCTGGGGCAGGGGGCCCAGGGAGCAGTACTTC. Protein product: CASRPWGRGPREQYF. J is TRBJ2-7 and V is TRBV10-2, with 8 bases matching TRBD1. CDR3 length: 15 residues. Trimming at V came to 6 bases and at J to 7 bases, leaving 14 bases not matched to a gene. The V gene's germline CDR1 is WSHSY and CDR2 SAAADI.

This clonotype was counted a few times. V and J are TRBV9 and TRBJ1-2; D is undetermined. Germline assignment: CDR1 SGDLS and CDR2 YYNGEE. Deletions cut 4 bases from V and 8 bases from J, with 9 bases between. This CDR3 has 11 residues. CDR3 bases: TGTGCCAGCAGCAGCCGAGTCGGCTACACCTTC. It codes for CASSSRVGYTF.

V gene TRBV5-1 combines with J gene TRBJ2-7; 10 nucleotides agree with TRBD2. CDR1 and CDR2 (germline): SGHRS, YFSETQ. This CDR3 spans 15 amino acids. V lost 0 bases, J lost 3 bases, and 3 bases stayed unmatched. The CDR3 is CASSLEGLADYEQYF. The CDR3 region has the DNA TGCGCCAGCAGCTTGGAAGGACTAGCGGACTACGAGCAGTACTTC.

V usage is TRBV2 and J usage is TRBJ2-7; TRBD2 agrees at 7 bases. The CDR3 totals 16 residues. Per germline, CDR1 SNHLY and CDR2 FYNNEI. V shed 6 bases and J 2 bases; nucleotides not matched to a gene: 13. The CDR3 region has the DNA TGTGCCAGCAGAGCCCTAGGGGCGGGAGCCCCCTACGAGCAGTACTTC. Its translation is CASRALGAGAPYEQYF.

This clonotype appeared a few times. The V and J genes are TRBV24-1 and TRBJ2-2, with D tentatively TRBD2 (6 bases). Germline CDR1 KGHDR, CDR2 SFDVKD. The CDR3 is made up of 14 amino acids. Between the trimmed V and J ends, which lost 0 bases and 5 bases, there was a span of 6 bases. The CDR3 bases are TGTGCCACCAGTGATTTGCGGGGGACCGGGGAGCTGTTTTTT. It specifies CATSDLRGTGELFF.

With regard to this clonotype: A clone one base away is much larger, so this may be a read error. V gene TRBV6-2 or TRBV6-3 combines with J gene TRBJ1-5; the D gene is possibly TRBD1 (6 bases). Germline lookup yields CDR1 MNHEY and CDR2 SVGEGT. The CDR3 consists of 14 residues. CDR3 coding DNA: TGTGCCAGCTTTGGGGGGGCCCACAATCAGCCCCGGCATTTT. Its protein product is CASFGGAHNQPRHF.

This clonotype was seen many times. V usage is TRBV3-1 and J usage is TRBJ2-7; D not resolved. Per germline, CDR1 LGHDT and CDR2 YNNKEL (reference sequence). V was shortened by 1 base and J by 3 bases, with 7 bases between the two germline ends. The CDR3 is 13 amino acids. CDR3 region: CASSQVRFYEQYF. The CDR3 DNA follows: TGTGCCAGCAGCCAAGTTCGATTCTACGAGCAGTACTTC.

This clonotype was counted a few times. In DNA form, the CDR3 reads TGTGCCAGCAGCCAAGATCTTTCAGGGATGAACACTGAAGCTTTCTTT. This encodes CASSQDLSGMNTEAFF. The chain carries TRBV3-1 and TRBJ1-1; perhaps TRBD1 as D (5 bases). Germline V gene data show CDR1 as LGHDT and CDR2 as YNNKEL (reference sequence). Trimming removed 0 bases at V and 0 bases at J, with 11 bases between. There are 16 residues in the CDR3.

This clonotype turned up a few times. The chain recombines TRBV2 with TRBJ2-3, with 7 nucleotides matching TRBD2. Germline trimming cut 1 base from V and 0 bases from J; bases unmatched to any gene: 1. This CDR3 has 15 amino acids. Germline V gives CDR1 SNHLY, CDR2 FYNNEI. In nucleotides, the CDR3 is TGTGCCAGCAGTGAAGGGCGGGGGAGCACAGATACGCAGTATTTT. It yields the protein CASSEGRGSTDTQYF.

The chain employs TRBV9 and TRBJ2-1; 14 positions agree with TRBD2. Germline loops: CDR1 SGDLS, CDR2 YYNGEE. This CDR3 region has 18 residues. V shed 2 bases and J 8 bases; nucleotides not matched to a gene: 12. This CDR3 is CASSVESGLAGAWDEQFF. CDR3 bases: TGTGCCAGCAGCGTCGAGTCGGGACTAGCGGGGGCCTGGGATGAGCAGTTCTTC.

This chain links TRBV3-1 with TRBJ1-2; TRBD1 is a possible D gene (5 bases). The ends were cut back, 0 bases at V and 6 bases at J, with 11 bases in the middle. Germline lookup yields CDR1 LGHDT and CDR2 YNNKEL (reference sequence). CDR3 size: 14 residues. CDR3 bases: TGTGCCAGCAGCCAAGAAACCCGGGGCGATGGCTACACCTTC. It yields the protein CASSQETRGDGYTF.

The rearrangement links TRBV7-9 to TRBJ2-1; D gene unclear. The CDR3 contains 13 residues. V was trimmed by 2 bases and J by 5 bases, leaving 7 bases between them. Per germline, CDR1 SEHNR and CDR2 FQNEAQ (reference sequence). The CDR3 protein is CASSLRLNNEQFF. In DNA form, the CDR3 reads TGTGCCAGCAGCTTAAGGCTAAACAATGAGCAGTTCTTC.

CDR3: CASSQERTPNDEQYF. In DNA, the CDR3 is TGTGCCAGCAGCCAAGAACGCACGCCAAACGACGAGCAGTACTTC. This chain connects TRBV4-2 to TRBJ2-7, with unresolved D. This CDR3 contains 15 residues. Trimming cost V 0 bases and J 5 bases, with 14 bases left between them. In germline, CDR1 is LGHNA, CDR2 YNFKEQ.

This clonotype has at least ten counts. The rearrangement uses TRBV7-2 and TRBJ2-7; a possible D gene is TRBD1 (6 bases). There are 14 residues in the CDR3. CDR1 is SGHTA, CDR2 FQGNSA, per germline. V was shortened by 0 bases and J by 6 bases, with 12 bases between the two germline ends. The CDR3 region is CASSLALGTSEQYF. In DNA form, the CDR3 reads TGTGCCAGCAGCTTAGCGCTCGGGACATCCGAGCAGTACTTC. The full variable domain, in which reference TRBV7-2 and TRBJ2-7 provide the parts outside the CDR3, is GAGVSQSPSNKVTEKGKDVELRCDPISGHTALYWYRQSLGQGLEFLIYFQGNSAPDKSGLPSDRFSAERTGGSVSTLTIQRTQQEDSAVYLCASSLALGTSEQYFGPGTRLTVT.